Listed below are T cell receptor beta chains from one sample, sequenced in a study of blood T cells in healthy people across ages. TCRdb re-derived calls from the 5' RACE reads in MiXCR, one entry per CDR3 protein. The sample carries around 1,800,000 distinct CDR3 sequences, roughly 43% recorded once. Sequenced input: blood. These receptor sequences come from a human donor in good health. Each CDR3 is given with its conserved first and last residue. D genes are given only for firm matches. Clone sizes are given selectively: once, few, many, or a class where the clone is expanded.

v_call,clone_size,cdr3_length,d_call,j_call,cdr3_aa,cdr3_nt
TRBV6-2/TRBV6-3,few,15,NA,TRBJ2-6,CASSYLSTGANVLTF,TGTGCCAGCAGTTACTTATCGACTGGGGCCAACGTCCTGACTTTC
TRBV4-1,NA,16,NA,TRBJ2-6,CASSQTAYSGANVLTF,TGCGCCAGCAGCCAAACCGCTTACTCTGGGGCCAACGTCCTGACTTTC
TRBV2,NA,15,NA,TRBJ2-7,CASTAGGRSSYEQYF,TGTGCCAGCACGGCCGGGGGCCGAAGCTCCTACGAGCAGTACTTC
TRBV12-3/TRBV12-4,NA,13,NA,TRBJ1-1,CASLARGYTEAFF,TGTGCCAGCCTGGCCAGGGGATACACTGAAGCTTTCTTT
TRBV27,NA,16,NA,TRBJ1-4,CASSLLREGKNEKLFF,TGTGCCAGCAGTTTATTACGGGAGGGGAAAAATGAAAAACTGTTTTTT
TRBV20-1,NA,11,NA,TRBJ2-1,CSGTRSDEQFF,TGCAGTGGTACTAGATCAGATGAGCAGTTCTTC
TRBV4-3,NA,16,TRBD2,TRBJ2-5,CASSQDWDRPGGTQYF,TGCGCCAGCAGCCAAGATTGGGACCGCCCGGGGGGGACCCAGTACTTC
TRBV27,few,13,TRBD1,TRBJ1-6,CASWTGQGSPLHF,TGTGCCAGCTGGACAGGGCAAGGTTCACCCCTCCACTTT
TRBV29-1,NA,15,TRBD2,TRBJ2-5,CSVEGTSGTYNEQYF,TGCAGCGTTGAAGGGACTAGCGGCACCTACAATGAGCAGTACTTC
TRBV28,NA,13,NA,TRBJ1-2,CASSLSGGYDYTF,TGTGCCAGCAGTTTAAGTGGGGGGTATGACTACACCTTC
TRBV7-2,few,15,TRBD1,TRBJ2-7,CASSGRDRGSYEQYF,TGTGCCAGCAGCGGCCGGGACAGGGGCTCCTACGAGCAGTACTTC
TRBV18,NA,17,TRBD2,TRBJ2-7,CASSPGLAGGSSYEQYF,TGTGCCAGCTCACCAGGACTAGCGGGCGGAAGCTCCTACGAGCAGTACTTC